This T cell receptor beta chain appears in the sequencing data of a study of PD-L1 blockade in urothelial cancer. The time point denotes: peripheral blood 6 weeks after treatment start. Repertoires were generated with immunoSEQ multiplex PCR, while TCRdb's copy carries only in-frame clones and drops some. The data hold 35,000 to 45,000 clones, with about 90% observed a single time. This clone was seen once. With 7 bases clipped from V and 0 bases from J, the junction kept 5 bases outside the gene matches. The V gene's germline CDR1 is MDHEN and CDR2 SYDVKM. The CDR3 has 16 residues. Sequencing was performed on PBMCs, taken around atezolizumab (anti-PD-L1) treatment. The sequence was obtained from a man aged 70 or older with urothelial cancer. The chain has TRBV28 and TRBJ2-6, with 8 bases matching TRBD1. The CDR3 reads CASTTGGFSGANVLTF. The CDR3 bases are TGTGCCAGCACTACAGGGGGTTTCTCTGGGGCCAACGTCCTGACTTTC.